A single T cell receptor (beta chain) is shown here with its context. Reverse transcription of roughly 0.5 to 1 ug RNA used random hexamers. The CDR3 of TCR beta was amplified by immunoSEQ multiplex PCR across 54 Vbeta and 13 Jbeta. TCRdb re-called the immunoSEQ multiplex PCR reads through MiXCR, storing one row per CDR3 protein. The sample contains approximately 280,000 distinct CDR3 sequences, roughly 81% of which appear only once. This CDR3 contains 13 residues. Deletions cut 2 bases from V and 8 bases from J, with 13 bases between. Germline loops: CDR1 GTSNPN, CDR2 SVGIG (reference sequence). The data were obtained in a study of CD8 T cells in Susac syndrome. CD8+ and CD4+ T cells taken from blood had their TCR beta sequenced. FACS enriched CD8+ TEMRA cells, while bulk CD8+ and CD4+ were negatively isolated.

The sequencing input was CD8+ T cells from PBMCs. The TCR was taken from a human donor with multiple sclerosis. V gene TRBV30 combines with J gene TRBJ2-1; D possibly corresponds to TRBD2 (6 bases). The CDR3 DNA sequence: TGTGCCTGGAGTCACCTGGCGGGGTATGAGCAGTTCTTC. This translates into CAWSHLAGYEQFF.